This is a list of T cell receptor beta chains from one sample in a study of blood T cells in healthy people across ages. TCRdb reprocessed the 5' RACE reads with MiXCR, giving one entry per CDR3 protein. This table has more than 650,000 distinct CDR3 sequences, about 26% appearing once. The same specimen was also included in a second study, on T cells of mothers and their children.

Material for sequencing was blood. The receptors stem from a boy between 10 and 17 years old in good health. Each CDR3 is given with its conserved first and last residue. The D gene is left open where the match is weak. Not all rows give a size; the values are once, few, many and, for expanded clones, a class.

j_call d_call cdr3_length clone_size v_call cdr3_aa cdr3_nt
TRBJ2-7 TRBD1 13 few TRBV10-2 CASRELDRDEQYF TGCGCCAGCAGGGAATTGGACAGGGACGAGCAGTACTTC
TRBJ2-7 TRBD1 17 few TRBV28 CASSSVPYDRDPIEQYF TGTGCCAGCAGTTCGGTGCCCTACGACAGGGATCCCATCGAGCAGTACTTC
TRBJ2-3 NA 14 few TRBV10-3 CAISFDRQGDTQYF TGTGCCATCAGTTTTGACAGGCAAGGGGATACGCAGTATTTT
TRBJ1-6 TRBD1 20 few TRBV5-1 CASSPWGLRDRATWGSPLHF TGCGCCAGCAGCCCCTGGGGGCTCCGGGACAGGGCCACTTGGGGGTCACCCCTCCACTTT
TRBJ2-7 NA 15 NA TRBV6-5 CASSYSGRQTYEQYF TGTGCCAGCAGTTACTCTGGCAGGCAAACCTACGAGCAGTACTTC
TRBJ1-4 TRBD1 15 NA TRBV10-3 CAISEHRGRGEKLFF TGTGCCATCAGTGAACACAGGGGACGAGGTGAAAAACTGTTTTTT
TRBJ2-5 TRBD1 14 NA TRBV30 CAWSVGTGQETQYF TGTGCCTGGAGTGTAGGGACAGGCCAAGAGACCCAGTACTTC
TRBJ2-5 TRBD2 17 few TRBV5-1 CASSLVASGGAMETQYF TGCGCCAGCAGCTTGGTGGCTAGCGGGGGGGCGATGGAGACCCAGTACTTC
TRBJ2-1 TRBD2 13 NA TRBV5-1 CASRASGDNEQFF TGCGCCAGCCGGGCTAGCGGGGACAATGAGCAGTTCTTC
TRBJ1-5 NA 14 NA TRBV10-2 CASSESRGDQPQHF TGCGCCAGCAGTGAGTCTAGGGGGGACCAGCCCCAGCATTTT
TRBJ2-7 NA 10 few TRBV29-1 CSVDTGEQYF TGCAGCGTAGATACAGGCGAGCAGTACTTC
TRBJ2-5 NA 15 NA TRBV4-1 CASSQDRADLETQYF TGCGCCAGCAGCCAAGATCGTGCTGACTTGGAGACCCAGTACTTC
TRBJ2-3 NA 15 NA TRBV3-1 CASSQELLNTDTQYF TGTGCCAGCAGCCAAGAGCTTCTGAACACAGATACGCAGTATTTT
TRBJ2-6 TRBD2 15 NA TRBV7-3 CASSFPGGGANVLTF TGTGCCAGCAGCTTCCCGGGGGGTGGGGCCAACGTCCTGACTTTC
TRBJ2-4 NA 14 few TRBV30 CAWSVGLAKNIQYF TGTGCCTGGAGTGTAGGGCTGGCCAAAAACATTCAGTACTTC
TRBJ2-2 NA 16 few TRBV18 CASSPGGGWNTGELFF TGTGCCAGCTCACCCGGAGGGGGCTGGAACACCGGGGAGCTGTTTTTT
TRBJ1-2 TRBD1 15 NA TRBV15 CATSSRTGPNYGYTF TGTGCCACCAGCAGCCGGACAGGGCCTAACTATGGCTACACCTTC
TRBJ1-3 TRBD1 15 NA TRBV20-1 CSARDQRTGVNTIYF TGCAGTGCTAGAGATCAACGGACAGGGGTAAACACCATATATTTT
TRBJ2-3 TRBD2 14 NA TRBV5-1 CASEAGGPRDTQYF TGCGCCAGCGAAGCGGGGGGGCCAAGGGATACGCAGTATTTT
TRBJ2-7 TRBD1 19 few TRBV7-8 CASSSTRLEVVVQGSIMYF TGTGCCAGCAGCTCGACCCGACTGGAAGTGGTCGTACAGGGGTCTATTATGTACTTC
TRBJ2-5 TRBD2 15 few TRBV19 CASRLASGGEETQYF TGTGCCAGTAGACTGGCTAGCGGGGGAGAAGAGACCCAGTACTTC
TRBJ1-1 NA 13 NA TRBV29-1 CSVEDSRQKGAFF TGCAGCGTTGAAGACAGTCGACAGAAGGGAGCTTTCTTT
TRBJ2-5 NA 16 NA TRBV7-9 CASSLGTGHLQETQYF TGTGCCAGCAGCTTAGGGACGGGACACCTCCAAGAGACCCAGTACTTC